The TCR beta chain described here comes from a study of T cell responses to AZD1222 COVID-19 vaccine. Pooling was applied to second doses at about 4 or about 12 weeks. There are 15 residues in the CDR3. Trimming took 6 bases from V and 2 from J, leaving 17 bases between them. The germline V gene encodes CDR1 SEHNR and CDR2 FQNEAQ (reference sequence). General study points: Most donors were white British and more were female, and clonal diversity was possibly underestimated. Reportedly, nearly half the spike-specific TCRs target unmutated variant regions. Two doses of AZD1222 preceded a rise in Spike-specific TCR breadth and depth.

Turning to this clone: Its target is not known.

Libraries were prepared by immunoSEQ multiplex PCR; TCRdb keeps only in-frame clonotypes and omits some of them. Among over 90,000 clones listed, around 90% were seen once. This rearrangement joins TRBV7-9 to TRBJ2-7; D is perhaps TRBD1 or TRBD2 (5 bases each). The clonotype comes from an adult who received the AZD1222 COVID-19 vaccine. Sequences were derived from peripheral blood, sampled 28 days after the second AZD1222 dose. The chain's CDR3 is CASSTPWPGPYEQYF. As DNA, the CDR3 is TGTGCCAGCAGTACCCCCTGGCCGGGGCCCTACGAGCAGTACTTC.